The 29 T cell receptor beta chains in this list originate from one sample, sequenced in a study of CD8+ T cells in alopecia areata. RNA, once extracted, was reverse transcribed into cDNA for use as the sequencing template. Profiling relied on immunoSEQ multiplex PCR, and the TCRdb table lists in-frame clones only, not all of them. The table records some 160,000 clones, about two thirds of them present only once. Treatment noted: oral pan-JAK inhibitor, 5-10 mg twice daily. The sequences come from CD4+ T cells sorted from blood, collected at week 4, from a patient treated with tofacitinib. All receptors come from a human donor with alopecia areata.

The V and J genes are TRBV11-2 and TRBJ2-7; maybe TRBD1 (6 bases). With 5 bases removed from V and 9 bases from J, the gap between germline ends came to 14 bases. CDR1 and CDR2 (germline): SGHAT, FQNNGV. The CDR3 totals 12 residues. CDR3 protein: CASSRTGPRQYF. The CDR3 DNA reads as TGTGCCAGCAGCCGTACAGGGCCCAGGCAGTACTTC.

The rearrangement joins TRBV28 to TRBJ2-1; no definite D call. CDR3 size: 12 residues. Germline V gene data show CDR1 as MDHEN and CDR2 as SYDVKM. V lost 5 bases and J 12 bases, leaving 14 bases between the germline ends. CDR3 loop: CASSLSRVSQFF. CDR3 sequence (DNA): TGTGCCAGCAGTCTCTCTCGCGTTTCGCAGTTCTTC.

This clone appeared a few times. V gene TRBV23-1 combines with J gene TRBJ1-2, with D uncertain. TRBV23-1 is placed among ORFs of uncertain function. The CDR3 spans 15 residues. V lost 8 bases, J lost 5 bases, and 21 bases lay in between. The CDR3 DNA follows: TGCGCCAGCTCCTCCTCGCGTTCCCATTCTTATGGCTACACCTTC. Translated, it gives CASSSSRSHSYGYTF.

J is TRBJ1-5 and V is TRBV6-5; no reliable D call. CDR3 length: 14 residues. Trimming took 5 bases from V and 4 from J, leaving 12 bases between them. Germline loops: CDR1 MNHEY, CDR2 SVGAGI. The CDR3 here is CASSELRVNQPQHF. The CDR3 nucleotides are TGTGCCAGCAGTGAGTTAAGGGTAAATCAGCCCCAGCATTTT.

This CDR3 reads CSVYRGRTEAFF. The CDR3, as DNA: TGCAGCGTCTACAGGGGAAGGACTGAAGCTTTCTTT. The V and J genes are TRBV29-1 and TRBJ1-1; 7 bases match TRBD1. J gave up 5 bases and V 6 bases, and 6 bases lay outside the gene matches. The CDR3 has 12 residues. The germline gives CDR1 SQVTM, CDR2 ANQGSEA. Combining the CDR3 with reference TRBV29-1 and TRBJ1-1 gives the whole variable domain SAVISQKPSRDICQRGTSLTIQCQVDSQVTMMFWYRQQPGQSLTLIATANQGSEATYESGFVIDKFPISRPNLTFSTLTVSNMSPEDSSIYLCSVYRGRTEAFFGQGTRLTVV.

The genes are TRBV19 and TRBJ2-3, with D perhaps matching TRBD1 or TRBD2 (5 bases each). This CDR3 comprises 16 residues. The ends were cut back, 7 bases at V and 0 bases at J, with 17 bases in the middle. Germline assignment: CDR1 LNHDA and CDR2 SQIVND (reference sequence). CDR3 DNA sequence: TGTGCCAGTACCACCCGCCCGGGGCCTAGCACAGATACGCAGTATTTT. Its translation: CASTTRPGPSTDTQYF. Supplemented by reference TRBV19 and TRBJ2-3, the full variable domain reads DGGITQSPKYLFRKEGQNVTLSCEQNLNHDAMYWYRQDPGQGLRLIYYSQIVNDFQKGDIAEGYSVSREKKESFPLTVTSAQKNPTAFYLCASTTRPGPSTDTQYFGPGTRLTVL.

J is TRBJ2-1 and V is TRBV11-1, with TRBD2 matching 7 bases. The CDR3 consists of 16 residues. Per the germline V gene, CDR1 is SGHAT and CDR2 is FQDESV (reference sequence). V shed 5 bases and J 10 bases; nucleotides not matched to a gene: 17. CDR3 sequence (DNA): TGTGCCAGCAGCCGGAGGTGGGAGGGTGGGGATCCCGAGCAGTTCTTC. As protein: CASSRRWEGGDPEQFF.

V is TRBV2 and J is TRBJ2-5, with 10 bases identical to TRBD2. The ends lost 8 bases at V and 5 bases at J; junction bases unmatched: 8. CDR3 length equals 14 residues. Germline CDR1 is SNHLY and CDR2 is FYNNEI. DNA for the CDR3: TGTGCCAGCCATGGGACTAGCGTCAAGGAGACCCAGTACTTC. Amino acid sequence: CASHGTSVKETQYF.

This chain connects TRBV27 to TRBJ1-1, with unresolved D. CDR1 and CDR2 (germline): MNHEY, SMNVEV (reference sequence). The CDR3 is made up of 13 amino acids. V was cut by 8 bases and J by 4 bases, with 14 bases left in between. The CDR3 region is CASRISRLTEAFF. Here the CDR3 DNA reads TGTGCCAGCCGAATTAGCAGACTCACTGAAGCTTTCTTT.

The rearrangement uses TRBV5-1 and TRBJ2-3; no reliable D call. The CDR3 is 13 residues long. Germline CDR1 is SGHRS and CDR2 is YFSETQ. V shed 0 bases and J shed 6 bases, with 8 bases lying between them. The CDR3 nucleotides read TGCGCCAGCAGCTTGGCCTACTGGGATACGCAGTATTTT. As protein: CASSLAYWDTQYF. The full variable domain, rest sourced from reference TRBV5-1 and TRBJ2-3, is KAGVTQTPRYLIKTRGQQVTLSCSPISGHRSVSWYQQTPGQGLQFLFEYFSETQRNKGNFPGRFSGRQFSNSRSEMNVSTLELGDSALYLCASSLAYWDTQYFGPGTRLTVL.

The chain is built from TRBV7-2 and TRBJ2-1; D could derive from TRBD1 or TRBD2 (5 bases each). CDR3 length: 16 residues. Trimming left V 3 bases short and J 0 bases short, with 12 bases between. Per germline, CDR1 SGHTA and CDR2 FQGNSA. As DNA, the CDR3 is TGTGCCAGCAGCTTCGAGGGGTCAAGCTCCTACAATGAGCAGTTCTTC. This encodes CASSFEGSSSYNEQFF.

This clone was detected only a few times. The chain is built from TRBV29-1 and TRBJ2-7; possible D gene TRBD1, 6 bases. The V and J ends lost 8 bases and 0 bases respectively, with 11 bases between them. The CDR3 is 12 amino acids. Germline CDR1 and CDR2: SQVTM and ANQGSEA. In nucleotides, the CDR3 is TGCAGCCTAAGGGACAACTCCTACGAGCAGTACTTC. Translating it yields CSLRDNSYEQYF.

This clone has a single count. The CDR3: CAWSVGQKLGYTF. CDR3 nucleotides: TGTGCCTGGAGTGTAGGGCAGAAACTTGGCTACACCTTC. The chain combines TRBV30 with TRBJ1-2; no definite D call. Trimming took 0 bases from V and 7 from J, leaving 12 bases between them. This CDR3 comprises 13 residues. CDR1 is GTSNPN, CDR2 SVGIG, per germline (reference sequence).

This clone has more than one count but fewer than ten. The J gene is TRBJ2-2, the V gene TRBV7-6, with 7 bases fitting TRBD2. The CDR3 contains 16 residues. In germline, CDR1 is SGHVS, CDR2 FNYEAQ. V shed 3 bases and J 1 base; nucleotides not matched to a gene: 5. The CDR3 DNA sequence: TGTGCCAGCAGCTTCACTGGCGGGGGGAACACCGGGGAGCTGTTTTTT. This gives the protein CASSFTGGGNTGELFF.

This chain uses TRBV4-3 with TRBJ1-2, with 8 bases lining up with TRBD1. In germline, CDR1 is LGHNA, CDR2 YSLEER. The CDR3 consists of 15 residues. With 4 bases clipped from V and 5 bases from J, the junction kept 9 bases outside the gene matches. The DNA of the CDR3 is TGCGCCAGCAGCCGATCGGACAGGGCGACGTATGGCTACACCTTC. Translation: CASSRSDRATYGYTF.

A word on this clone: At one end the junction does not follow the germline gene, possibly because of a read error. The chain recombines TRBV2 with TRBJ2-3, with a possible D match to TRBD2 (6 bases). The CDR3 loop spans 16 amino acids. Germline loops: CDR1 SNHLY, CDR2 FYNNEI. CDR3 protein: CASREGRERSTDTQYF. The CDR3 region has the DNA TGTGCCAGCAGGGAAGGACGGGAGAGATCCACAGATACGCAGTATTTT.

Concerning this clone: Other DNA sequences from this sample encode an identical CDR3 as well. The chain recombines TRBV15 with TRBJ1-2; D is uncertain. The CDR3 runs 14 residues. Trimming took off 0 bases at V and 3 bases at J, with 8 bases between the two ends. Germline loops: CDR1 LNHNV, CDR2 YYDKDF (reference sequence). CDR3 in DNA: TGTGCCACCAGCAGAGATGGAACGGACTATGGCTACACCTTC. As protein: CATSRDGTDYGYTF.

There are a few counts of this clone. The chain links TRBV9 to TRBJ2-5, with TRBD1 identical over 7 bases. This CDR3 has 13 residues. The J segment lost 5 bases and the V segment lost 3 bases, leaving 4 bases of the junction unmatched. Germline values: CDR1 SGDLS, CDR2 YYNGEE. CDR3 residues: CASSGQGVETQYF. The CDR3, as DNA: TGTGCCAGCAGCGGACAGGGAGTGGAGACCCAGTACTTC. The full variable domain, completed using reference TRBV9 and TRBJ2-5, is DSGVTQTPKHLITATGQRVTLRCSPRSGDLSVYWYQQSLDQGLQFLIQYYNGEERAKGNILERFSAQQFPDLHSELNLSSLELGDSALYFCASSGQGVETQYFGPGTRLLVL.

V and J are TRBV2 and TRBJ2-2, with 13 nucleotides matching TRBD2. The CDR3 runs to 18 residues. With 6 bases clipped from V and 0 bases from J, the junction kept 7 bases outside the gene matches. Germline values: CDR1 SNHLY, CDR2 FYNNEI. This chain's CDR3 is CASRLAGGTNANTGELFF. The CDR3 DNA is TGTGCCAGCAGACTAGCGGGGGGGACTAACGCGAACACCGGGGAGCTGTTTTTT.

The chain carries TRBV30 and TRBJ1-1, with D tentatively TRBD1 (5 bases). V lost 3 bases and J lost 3, with 11 bases in between. CDR1 GTSNPN and CDR2 SVGIG come from the germline V gene (reference sequence). The CDR3 consists of 13 residues. In DNA, the CDR3 is TGTGCCTGGAGGATAAGAGGGGACACTGAAGCTTTCTTT. This codes for CAWRIRGDTEAFF. The whole variable domain, filled in from reference TRBV30 and TRBJ1-1, reads SQTIHQWPATLVQPVGSPLSLECTVEGTSNPNLYWYRQAAGRGLQLLFYSVGIGQISSEVPQNLSASRPQDRQFILSSKKLLLSDSGFYLCAWRIRGDTEAFFGQGTRLTVV.

CDR3 nucleotides: TGTGCCATCAGTGACCGGGGACTTACAGGATGGACTGAAGCTTTCTTT. Translation: CAISDRGLTGWTEAFF. The chain has TRBV10-3 and TRBJ1-1, with D possibly matching TRBD1 (5 bases). Trimming cost V 3 bases and J 5 bases, with 19 bases left between them. This CDR3 contains 16 residues. Germline V gene data show CDR1 as ENHRY and CDR2 as SYGVKD.

The V and J genes are TRBV30 and TRBJ2-5; 10 bases are shared with TRBD1. Per germline, CDR1 GTSNPN and CDR2 SVGIG (reference sequence). This CDR3 has 13 amino acids. With V trimmed by 4 bases and J by 4 bases, 3 bases remained unmatched. CDR3 loop: CAWKTGGRETQYF. CDR3 DNA sequence: TGTGCCTGGAAGACAGGGGGCAGAGAGACCCAGTACTTC.

The table lists this clone with a count of one. The CDR3 protein is CASSSSGTAPAEAFF. The CDR3 DNA sequence: TGTGCCAGCAGTTCATCCGGGACAGCGCCGGCTGAAGCTTTCTTT. V usage is TRBV27 and J usage is TRBJ1-1; 7 bases are a match to TRBD1. V lost 4 bases, J lost 6 bases, and 11 bases stayed unmatched. Germline values: CDR1 MNHEY, CDR2 SMNVEV (reference sequence). CDR3 length equals 15 residues.

This clone has a handful of counts. A junction end diverges from the germline sequence, so it may reflect a read error. V is TRBV29-1 and J is TRBJ1-2; D is perhaps TRBD1 (6 bases). Germline assignment: CDR1 SQVTM and CDR2 ANQGSEA. This CDR3 spans 8 amino acids. As DNA, the CDR3 is TGCAGCGTCAGCACCACAGGGTTC. Residues: CSVSTTGF.

The V and J genes are TRBV7-8 and TRBJ1-4; D may be TRBD1 (5 bases). V was shortened by 1 base and J by 5 bases, with 8 bases between the two germline ends. The germline CDR1 and CDR2 sequences are SGHVS and FQNEAQ. This CDR3 has 14 amino acids. CDR3 DNA: TGTGCCAGCAGCTTAGGGGGGAGCAATGAAAAACTGTTTTTT. Amino acid sequence: CASSLGGSNEKLFF. Using reference TRBV7-8 and TRBJ1-4 for the parts outside the CDR3, the full variable domain is GAGVSQSPRYKVAKRGQDVALRCDPISGHVSLFWYQQALGQGPEFLTYFQNEAQLDKSGLPSDRFFAERPEGSVSTLKIQRTQQEDSAVYLCASSLGGSNEKLFFGSGTQLSVL.

This clone was seen more than once but under ten times. Other DNA sequences in this specimen translate into the identical CDR3. The chain couples TRBV5-4 to TRBJ1-5; D gene uncertain. Germline V gene lookup returns CDR1 SGHNT and CDR2 YYREEE (reference sequence). The CDR3 has 13 amino acids. Trimming took 0 bases from V and 1 from J, leaving 2 bases between them. CDR3 DNA sequence: TGTGCCAGCAGCTTGGACAGCAATCAGCCCCAGCATTTT. Protein product: CASSLDSNQPQHF.

The chain combines TRBV30 with TRBJ1-2; D remains ambiguous. Germline CDR1 is GTSNPN and CDR2 is SVGIG (reference sequence). Between the trimmed V and J ends, which lost 2 bases and 4 bases, there was a span of 8 bases. The CDR3 has 12 amino acids. This CDR3 reads CAWSTRGYGYTF. In nucleotides, the CDR3 is TGTGCCTGGAGTACACGGGGCTATGGCTACACCTTC.

This clone was found a few times. The rearrangement joins TRBV25-1 to TRBJ2-7; TRBD1 is a possible D gene (6 bases). Germline-derived CDR1 and CDR2 are MGHDK and SYGVNS. V was pared by 3 bases and J by 3 bases, with 15 bases between. The CDR3 runs 15 residues. The CDR3 nucleotides read TGTGCCAGCAGTGACCCCGGGACACATATCTACGAGCAGTACTTC. This sequence encodes CASSDPGTHIYEQYF.

This chain joins TRBV6-5 and TRBJ2-3; TRBD2 aligns across 10 bases. J was trimmed by 4 bases and V by 6 bases; bases with no gene match: 1. Per the germline V gene, CDR1 is MNHEY and CDR2 is SVGAGI. This CDR3 is built from 13 residues. This CDR3 is CASRTSGSDTQYF. CDR3 coding DNA: TGTGCCAGCAGGACTAGCGGGTCAGATACGCAGTATTTT.